The rows below give T cell receptor beta chains drawn from one sample of a study of post-analysis software for immune sequencing data. Each CDR3 protein is one row after TCRdb ran MiXCR on the PCR reads. The data show around 700,000 distinct CDR3 sequences, roughly three fifths seen once. The sample comprised blood. The receptors derive from a girl aged 2-15 years with multiple sclerosis. Both conserved end residues are part of each CDR3. Each record gives: V gene, J gene, D gene, clone size, CDR3 protein, CDR3 DNA. A D gene is named only where the DNA matches it firmly. Clone sizes are given selectively: once, few, many, or a class where the clone is expanded.

>TRBV7-8|TRBJ1-1|-|-
CASSRTGWRDTEAFF
TGTGCCAGCAGCCGTACAGGATGGCGGGACACTGAAGCTTTCTTT
>TRBV13|TRBJ2-3|-|-
CASSADGGLTDTQYF
TGTGCCAGCAGCGCAGACGGGGGTTTAACAGATACGCAGTATTTT
>TRBV5-1|TRBJ2-1|-|-
CASKFGSGRSYNEQFF
TGCGCCAGCAAATTTGGTAGCGGACGCTCCTACAATGAGCAGTTCTTC
>TRBV6-2/TRBV6-3|TRBJ2-7|-|-
CASSSPGRYEQYF
TGTGCCAGCAGCTCCCCGGGCCGATACGAGCAGTACTTC
>TRBV10-3|TRBJ2-5|-|-
CAISSAGSRETQYF
TGTGCCATCAGTTCGGCAGGGAGTAGAGAGACCCAGTACTTC
>TRBV20-1|TRBJ2-1|-|-
CSARTDRNYNEQFF
TGCAGTGCTAGGACGGACAGAAACTACAATGAGCAGTTCTTC
>TRBV5-1|TRBJ1-6|-|once
CASSLGFSSYNSPLHF
TGCGCCAGCAGCTTGGGATTCAGCTCCTATAATTCACCCCTCCACTTT
>TRBV7-9|TRBJ1-1|-|-
CASSGMTGLSTEAFF
TGTGCCAGCAGCGGTATGACAGGACTGAGCACTGAAGCTTTCTTT
>TRBV2|TRBJ2-2|-|-
CASRGTSYTGELFF
TGTGCCAGCAGGGGGACTTCCTACACCGGGGAGCTGTTTTTT
>TRBV15|TRBJ2-1|-|-
CATSRERLGDEQFF
TGTGCCACCAGCAGAGAACGTTTAGGGGATGAGCAGTTCTTC
>TRBV2|TRBJ2-4|-|-
CASSEENVGKNIQYF
TGTGCCAGCAGTGAAGAGAACGTGGGCAAAAACATTCAATACTTC
>TRBV30|TRBJ1-1|-|-
CAWMYFDEAFF
TGTGCCTGGATGTATTTTGATGAAGCTTTCTTT
>TRBV25-1|TRBJ2-7|-|-
CASSEYSTTKYRYEQYF
TGTGCCAGCAGTGAATATAGCACAACGAAATATCGCTACGAGCAGTACTTC
>TRBV12-3/TRBV12-4|TRBJ1-2|TRBD1|-
CASSQGGQGVYGYTF
TGTGCCAGCAGCCAGGGGGGACAGGGGGTCTATGGCTACACCTTC
>TRBV3-1|TRBJ1-5|-|few
CASSRGSAGNQPQHF
TGTGCCAGCAGCCGGGGGTCGGCTGGCAATCAGCCCCAGCATTTT
>TRBV5-1|TRBJ2-6|-|-
CASSLVGVAGANVLTF
TGCGCCAGCAGCTTGGTAGGGGTGGCCGGGGCCAACGTCCTGACTTTC
>TRBV20-1|TRBJ1-2|TRBD1|few
CSATGTGLLNYGYTF
TGCAGTGCCACCGGGACAGGGCTTCTTAACTATGGCTACACCTTC
>TRBV29-1|TRBJ2-4|-|-
CSVVVRNIQYF
TGCAGCGTTGTGGTCAGGAACATTCAGTACTTC
>TRBV29-1|TRBJ2-1|TRBD1|-
CSVEAGTGPFYNEQFF
TGCAGCGTTGAAGCTGGGACAGGTCCTTTTTACAATGAGCAGTTCTTC
>TRBV5-1|TRBJ1-2|TRBD1|-
CASSSDRRSFGYTF
TGCGCCAGCAGCTCGGACAGGAGAAGCTTTGGCTACACCTTC
>TRBV10-1|TRBJ2-4|-|-
CASSESRGKGGGNIQYF
TGCGCCAGCAGTGAGTCGCGAGGGAAGGGAGGTGGGAACATTCAGTACTTC
>TRBV7-2|TRBJ2-1|TRBD1|-
CASTLGTGGYNEQFF
TGTGCCAGCACCTTAGGGACAGGGGGGTACAATGAGCAGTTCTTC
>TRBV5-1|TRBJ2-4|TRBD2|-
CASSLVGGEDIQYF
TGCGCCAGCAGCTTGGTGGGGGGGGAGGACATTCAGTACTTC
>TRBV20-1|TRBJ2-1|TRBD2|-
CSARSGTSGNNEQFF
TGCAGTGCTAGGTCGGGGACTAGCGGAAACAATGAGCAGTTCTTC
>TRBV4-1|TRBJ1-2|-|-
CASSQAEIFYGYTF
TGCGCCAGCAGCCAAGCGGAGATTTTCTATGGCTACACCTTC
>TRBV7-2|TRBJ2-5|TRBD2|-
CASSLGLAGGLETQYF
TGTGCCAGCAGCTTAGGACTAGCGGGAGGACTGGAGACCCAGTACTTC
>TRBV29-1|TRBJ2-7|TRBD1|-
CSVESAGTGTDPRGLYEQYF
TGCAGCGTTGAATCGGCCGGGACAGGGACCGATCCCCGGGGTCTCTACGAGCAGTACTTC
>TRBV5-4|TRBJ2-3|-|-
CASSLVVDPGRDTQYF
TGTGCCAGCAGCTTGGTGGTAGACCCGGGACGGGATACGCAGTATTTT
>TRBV29-1|TRBJ1-1|TRBD1|-
CSVGGGQEAFF
TGCAGCGTTGGGGGGGGACAGGAAGCTTTCTTT
>TRBV29-1|TRBJ2-1|TRBD2|-
CSATSGGAGNEQFF
TGCAGCGCCACTAGCGGGGGGGCCGGCAATGAGCAGTTCTTC